This T cell receptor (beta chain) emerged from a study of cytomegalovirus exposure and HLA in healthy donors. Germline values: CDR1 MDHEN, CDR2 SYDVKM. V shed 7 bases and J shed 3 bases, with 9 bases lying between them. This CDR3 is 13 amino acids long. Amplification used 60 Vbeta primers and 13 Jbeta primers. The data were produced by immunoSEQ multiplex PCR, yet TCRdb's version contains in-frame clones alone and is incomplete. The sample records 150,000 to 200,000 clones, about 85% being singletons. In regard to this clone: The antigen is undetermined.

Study-wide results and limits: A further, later analysis showed that HLA-associated TCR beta chains (compared with equally common others) were more clonally expanded. Among immune exposure information, only CMV serostatus was available. A previous analysis found most TCR beta V segments productive roughly 87% or roughly 30% of the time. Trimming of TCR beta V- and J-genes showed a link, identified in a later analysis, to a missense DCLRE1C variant.

The J gene is TRBJ2-2, the V gene TRBV28, with D tentatively TRBD2 (5 bases). The sequenced sample consisted of PBMCs. The receptor was isolated from a man younger than 30 in good health and CMV-seronegative. CDR3 residues: CASTRADTGELFF. The CDR3 DNA follows: TGTGCCAGCACGCGAGCGGACACCGGGGAGCTGTTTTTT.